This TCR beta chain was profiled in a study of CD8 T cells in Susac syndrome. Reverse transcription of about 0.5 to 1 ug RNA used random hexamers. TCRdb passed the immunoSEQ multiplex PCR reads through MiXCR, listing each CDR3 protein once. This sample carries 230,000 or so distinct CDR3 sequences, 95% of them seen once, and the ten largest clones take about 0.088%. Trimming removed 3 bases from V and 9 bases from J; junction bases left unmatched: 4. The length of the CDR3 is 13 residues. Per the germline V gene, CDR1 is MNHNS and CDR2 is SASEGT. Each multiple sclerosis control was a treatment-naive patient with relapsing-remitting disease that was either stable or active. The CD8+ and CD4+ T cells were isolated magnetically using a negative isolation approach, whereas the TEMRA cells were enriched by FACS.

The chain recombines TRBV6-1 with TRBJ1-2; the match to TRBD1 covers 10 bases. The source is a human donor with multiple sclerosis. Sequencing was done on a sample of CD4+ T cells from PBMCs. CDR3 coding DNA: TGTGCCAGCAGTGAGGGACAGGGGATACGCTACACCTTC. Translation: CASSEGQGIRYTF.